The T cell receptor (beta chain) under discussion was sequenced for a study of T cells in Graves' hyperthyroidism and ophthalmopathy. RNA transcripts provided the source from which TCR beta CDR3 regions were amplified. Researchers ran a first-round RT-PCR on the TCR CDR3 using the HTBI primer set. Via MiXCR, TCRdb re-called the multiplex PCR reads, giving one row per CDR3 protein. The sample holds over 450,000 distinct CDR3 sequences, roughly a sixth seen once. This clonotype was picked up many times. Trimming stripped 5 bases from V and 5 bases from J, with 13 bases between. Germline-derived CDR1 and CDR2 are MNHNS and SASEGT. CDR3 length equals 13 residues.

The sequence came from a woman between 18 and 30 years old with Graves' ophthalmopathy. This chain links TRBV6-1 with TRBJ2-7; the D gene could be TRBD1 or TRBD2 (5 bases each). What was sequenced was blood. CDR3 nucleotide sequence: TGTGCCAGCAGTCTGGGGGAGAAGGACGAGCAGTACTTC. It yields the protein CASSLGEKDEQYF.